The 15 T cell receptor beta chains below all came from one sample that was sequenced in a study of Graves' ophthalmopathy and Graves' hyperthyroidism. The TCR beta CDR3 regions underwent amplification from RNA transcripts. The workflow started with a first-round RT-PCR run with HTBI primers and then moved on to a second-round multiplex PCR. TCRdb reprocessed the multiplex PCR reads with MiXCR, giving one entry per CDR3 protein. The sample yields 200,000 to 250,000 distinct CDR3 sequences, 20% to 25% seen once. Sequenced input: peripheral blood. The receptor source for this set is a woman aged 45-65 years with Graves' ophthalmopathy.

This clonotype appeared many times. The rearrangement links TRBV28 to TRBJ1-6, with D possibly TRBD1 on 5 matching bases. V lost 7 bases and J lost 7, with 17 bases in between. Germline-derived CDR1 and CDR2 are MDHEN and SYDVKM. The CDR3 spans 15 residues. CDR3 bases: TGTGCCAGCACTCCCACCGGGACGGTGAATTCACCCCTCCACTTT. This encodes CASTPTGTVNSPLHF.

Ten or more counts support this clonotype. This sequence joins TRBV7-3 and TRBJ2-5, with 10 nucleotides matching TRBD2. Germline CDR1 reads SGHTA; CDR2 reads FQGTGA. After removal of 0 bases from V and 2 bases from J, the junction contained 9 bases not matched to a gene. The CDR3 covers 18 residues. DNA of the CDR3: TGTGCCAGCAGCTTAACCGGGACTAGCGTCAGACCTCAAGAGACCCAGTACTTC. Translation gives CASSLTGTSVRPQETQYF.

This clonotype was seen ten or more times. V gene TRBV2 combines with J gene TRBJ1-5; D call uncertain. This CDR3 is built from 13 residues. Germline V CDR1 and CDR2: SNHLY, FYNNEI. V lost 3 bases, J lost 3 bases, and 6 bases lay in between. CDR3 DNA sequence: TGTGCCAGCAGTGAGAGACTCAATCAGCCCCAGCATTTT. Translated, it gives CASSERLNQPQHF.

Points on this clonotype: An end of the junction differs from the germline gene, which may be a read error. This chain links TRBV7-7 with TRBJ2-7; 7 bases agree with TRBD1. The CDR3 has 15 amino acids. Germline assignment: CDR1 SSHAT and CDR2 FNYEAQ (reference sequence). The CDR3 region has the DNA TGTGCTAGCAGCCTCGGGACAGCCCACTCCTACGAGCAGTACTTC. This translates into CASSLGTAHSYEQYF.

This clonotype was seen repeatedly, ten times or more. V gene TRBV2 combines with J gene TRBJ1-2; D ambiguous. V was shortened by 2 bases and J by 3 bases, with 10 bases between the two germline ends. The CDR3 consists of 14 residues. The germline V gene has CDR1 SNHLY and CDR2 FYNNEI. The CDR3 loop reads CASSEQAPDYGYTF. The CDR3 DNA follows: TGTGCCAGCAGTGAACAGGCCCCAGACTATGGCTACACCTTC. The full variable domain, completed using reference TRBV2 and TRBJ1-2, is EPEVTQTPSHQVTQMGQEVILRCVPISNHLYFYWYRQILGQKVEFLVSFYNNEISEKSEIFDDQFSVERPDGSNFTLKIRSTKLEDSAMYFCASSEQAPDYGYTFGSGTRLTVV.

This clonotype appeared once. V is TRBV6-5 and J is TRBJ1-1, with unresolved D. V was cut by 2 bases and J by 2 bases, with 9 bases left in between. Germline V CDR1 and CDR2: MNHEY, SVGAGI. This CDR3 spans 14 amino acids. This CDR3 reads CASSYLRDNTEAFF. DNA of the CDR3: TGTGCCAGCAGTTACCTTCGGGATAACACTGAAGCTTTCTTT.

The chain employs TRBV6-2 or TRBV6-3 and TRBJ2-7; perhaps TRBD2 as D (6 bases). The CDR3 contains 13 residues. V shed 4 bases and J shed 5 bases, with 12 bases lying between them. Germline V gives CDR1 MNHEY, CDR2 SVGEGT. The CDR3 region is CASSWGEAHEQYF. CDR3 sequence (DNA): TGTGCCAGCAGTTGGGGGGAGGCCCACGAGCAGTACTTC.

The chain has TRBV6-1 and TRBJ1-5; D is uncertain. Trimming shortened V by 5 bases and J by 3 bases, and 14 bases separated the two germline ends. CDR1 and CDR2 (germline): MNHNS, SASEGT. CDR3 length: 15 residues. The CDR3 DNA reads as TGTGCCAGCAGTCTAGGAGGGTTGAACAATCAGCCCCAGCATTTT. It is translated as CASSLGGLNNQPQHF.

In its sample, this clonotype was seen many times. The V and J genes are TRBV20-1 and TRBJ2-3, with D uncertain. V was cut by 0 bases and J by 9 bases, with 13 bases left in between. Germline V lookup: CDR1 DFQATT, CDR2 SNEGSKA (reference sequence). The length of the CDR3 is 13 residues. The CDR3 DNA is TGCAGTGCTAGAGATCCTTGGAGTTCCACGCAGTATTTT. Amino acid sequence: CSARDPWSSTQYF.

This chain joins TRBV5-1 and TRBJ2-7; 7 bases agree with TRBD1. The V gene end was trimmed by 2 bases and the J gene end by 2 bases; junction bases not matched to a gene: 4. This CDR3 is built from 14 residues. CDR1 and CDR2 from the germline V gene are SGHRS and YFSETQ. CDR3 DNA: TGCGCCAGCAGCTTCCGGGACAGACCCTACGAGCAGTACTTC. Protein product: CASSFRDRPYEQYF.

The chain joins TRBV28 to TRBJ2-7; TRBD2 matches at 11 bases. The CDR3 runs to 16 residues. Trimming removed 6 bases from V and 4 bases from J; junction bases left unmatched: 11. CDR1 is MDHEN, CDR2 SYDVKM, per germline. This CDR3 is CASRLRGTSGLYEQYF. The CDR3 bases are TGTGCCAGCAGACTGAGGGGGACTAGCGGTCTATACGAGCAGTACTTC. Based on the CDR3 plus reference TRBV28 and TRBJ2-7, the full variable domain is DVKVTQSSRYLVKRTGEKVFLECVQDMDHENMFWYRQDPGLGLRLIYFSYDVKMKEKGDIPEGYSVSREKKERFSLILESASTNQTSMYLCASRLRGTSGLYEQYFGPGTRLTVT.

This clonotype was counted ten times or more. The rearrangement uses TRBV29-1 and TRBJ2-5; 13 nucleotides line up with TRBD2. The CDR3 has 14 amino acids. CDR1 SQVTM and CDR2 ANQGSEA come from the germline V gene. Trimming cost V 7 bases and J 5 bases; bases outside gene matches: 7. The DNA for the CDR3 is TGCAGCGCTATCTGGACTAGCGGGAGCGAGACCCAGTACTTC. This codes for CSAIWTSGSETQYF.

A note on this clonotype: Given a much more abundant clone one base away, this may be a read error. V usage is TRBV10-1 and J usage is TRBJ2-3; D remains ambiguous. Germline assignment: CDR1 WNHNN and CDR2 SYGVQD (reference sequence). The CDR3 sequence is 14 residues long. V lost 3 bases to trimming and J lost 4 bases, with 11 bases between them. This CDR3 reads CASSDSLLSDTQYF. DNA of the CDR3: TGCGCCAGCAGTGATTCTCTCCTGTCAGATACGCAGTATTTT.

This clonotype was recorded at least ten times. The chain is built from TRBV4-2 and TRBJ1-2; D might be TRBD1 (6 bases). V dropped 1 base and J dropped 8 bases, with 14 bases sitting between them. The CDR3 loop spans 14 amino acids. The germline V gene encodes CDR1 LGHNA and CDR2 YNFKEQ. CDR3 amino acids: CASSQGGGASGYTF. DNA for the CDR3: TGTGCCAGCAGCCAAGGAGGGGGGGCCTCGGGCTACACCTTC.

This clonotype was found many times. CDR3 in DNA: TGCAGTGTGGACAGGGGCGATCAAGAGACCCAGTACTTC. It encodes CSVDRGDQETQYF. The rearrangement uses TRBV20-1 and TRBJ2-5; 9 bases agree with TRBD1. This CDR3 is 13 amino acids long. Trimming cost V 7 bases and J 2 bases; bases outside gene matches: 5. Germline V gene lookup returns CDR1 DFQATT and CDR2 SNEGSKA (reference sequence).